Listed below are T cell receptor beta chains from one sample, sequenced in a study of shared clonotypes between healthy human individuals. Here immunoSEQ multiplex PCR was the method, and the copy in TCRdb shows in-frame clones only, minus some. The repertoire has some 2,500,000 clones, approximately 93% of them found once; the top ten carry about 0.39%. The sample consisted of naive CD4+ T cells from PBMCs. Receptors were obtained from a man in his late teens or twenties in good health. Some clones in this sample may be carry-over from other donors' samples. CDR3s include the opening cysteine and the closing phenylalanine or tryptophan. A D gene is named only where the DNA matches it firmly. Clone size is stated in some rows and not others, as once, few, many or a class when expanded.

V: TRBV20-1; J: TRBJ1-3; size: few; length: 11; D: TRBD1; DNA: TGCAGTGCTATGGGACAGGGGGCCCATGGATTT; CDR3: CSAMGQGAHGF
V: TRBV7-7; J: TRBJ2-6; size: NA; length: 13; D: NA; DNA: TGTGCCACTCAAGGCTCTGGGGCCAACGTCCTGACTTTC; CDR3: CATQGSGANVLTF
V: TRBV6-4; J: TRBJ2-3; size: NA; length: 14; D: TRBD2; DNA: TGTGCCAGTTCTCCCCCCGGGAGGTCCGATACGCAGTATTTT; CDR3: CASSPPGRSDTQYF
V: TRBV4-3; J: TRBJ1-1; size: NA; length: 13; D: NA; DNA: TGCGCCAGCAGCCAAGATGTGAACACTGAAGCTTTCTTT; CDR3: CASSQDVNTEAFF
V: TRBV4-1; J: TRBJ2-2; size: NA; length: 17; D: TRBD1; DNA: TGCGCCAGCAGGGGGTCCCGGGTGACAGGGGTCACCGGGGAGCTGTTTTTT; CDR3: CASRGSRVTGVTGELFF
V: TRBV6-5; J: TRBJ2-7; size: NA; length: 13; D: NA; DNA: TGTGCCAGCAGTTACTCGGGCTCGCCCGAGCAGTACTTC; CDR3: CASSYSGSPEQYF
V: TRBV27; J: TRBJ2-4; size: NA; length: 14; D: NA; DNA: TGTGCCAGCACCCTGTGGGGGGCCAAAAACATTCAGTACTTC; CDR3: CASTLWGAKNIQYF
V: TRBV7-8; J: TRBJ2-1; size: NA; length: 15; D: TRBD2; DNA: TGTGCCAGCAGCTTATGGGGGGGGAGATACAATGAGCAGTTCTTC; CDR3: CASSLWGGRYNEQFF
V: TRBV11-1; J: TRBJ2-4; size: NA; length: 14; D: TRBD1; DNA: TGTGCCAGCAGCTTAGGAGGGGGCAGGGACATTCAGTACTTC; CDR3: CASSLGGGRDIQYF
V: TRBV5-1; J: TRBJ1-5; size: NA; length: 15; D: NA; DNA: TGCGCCAGCAGCCCGATGGACGGGGGCAATCAGCCCCAGCATTTT; CDR3: CASSPMDGGNQPQHF
V: TRBV28; J: TRBJ2-1; size: NA; length: 12; D: NA; DNA: TGTGCCAGCAGTTCCCAATTAAATGAGCAGTTCTTC; CDR3: CASSSQLNEQFF
V: TRBV18; J: TRBJ1-4; size: NA; length: 15; D: TRBD1; DNA: TGTGCCAGCTCACTGCAGGGGGTTACTAATGAAAAACTGTTTTTT; CDR3: CASSLQGVTNEKLFF
V: TRBV27; J: TRBJ2-7; size: NA; length: 15; D: NA; DNA: TGTGCCAGCAGTCAAGTTGGGACACGGGATGGCGAGCAGTACTTC; CDR3: CASSQVGTRDGEQYF
V: TRBV7-2; J: TRBJ2-5; size: NA; length: 14; D: TRBD2; DNA: TGTGCCAGCAGCTTAGGGACTAGCCCAGAGACCCAGTACTTC; CDR3: CASSLGTSPETQYF
V: TRBV2; J: TRBJ2-2; size: NA; length: 15; D: NA; DNA: TGTGCCAGCAGACTTTCAGCGACGAACACCGGGGAGCTGTTTTTT; CDR3: CASRLSATNTGELFF
V: TRBV20-1; J: TRBJ2-7; size: NA; length: 11; D: TRBD2; DNA: TGCAGTGCCGAGCGGGACTCCAGGATGAACTTC; CDR3: CSAERDSRMNF
V: TRBV5-6; J: TRBJ2-1; size: NA; length: 16; D: NA; DNA: TGTGCCAGCAGCTTGGAAATCGGACAAAATTACAATGAGCAGTTCTTC; CDR3: CASSLEIGQNYNEQFF
V: TRBV6-1; J: TRBJ1-5; size: NA; length: 14; D: TRBD1; DNA: TGTGCCAGCAGTGACGGGACAGGGAATCAGCCCCAGCATTTT; CDR3: CASSDGTGNQPQHF
V: TRBV23-1; J: TRBJ2-1; size: NA; length: 17; D: TRBD1; DNA: TGCGCCAGCAGTCAAGCTCGGACAGGTAAATCCTACAATGAGCAGTTCTTC; CDR3: CASSQARTGKSYNEQFF
V: TRBV7-2; J: TRBJ1-5; size: NA; length: 12; D: NA; DNA: TGTGCCAGCAGCTTAGAGGGTCAGCCCCAGCATTTT; CDR3: CASSLEGQPQHF
V: TRBV28; J: TRBJ1-2; size: NA; length: 14; D: NA; DNA: TGTGCCAGTAAGATGGGGATTTCTAACTATGGCTACACCTTC; CDR3: CASKMGISNYGYTF
V: TRBV7-2; J: TRBJ1-6; size: once; length: 14; D: NA; DNA: TGTGCCAGCAGCGTACAGGGACGGAATTCACCCCTCCACTTT; CDR3: CASSVQGRNSPLHF
V: TRBV6-7; J: TRBJ1-4; size: NA; length: 13; D: NA; DNA: TGTGCCAGCAGTCCTCCCCAGAATGAAAAACTGTTTTTT; CDR3: CASSPPQNEKLFF
V: TRBV5-1; J: TRBJ2-1; size: NA; length: 14; D: NA; DNA: TGCGCCAGCACATCCTCGACGGGATACAATGAGCAGTTCTTC; CDR3: CASTSSTGYNEQFF
V: TRBV15; J: TRBJ1-4; size: NA; length: 14; D: TRBD1; DNA: TGTGCCACCAGCACTTGGACAGGGGACGAAAAACTGTTTTTT; CDR3: CATSTWTGDEKLFF
V: TRBV30; J: TRBJ2-1; size: NA; length: 14; D: NA; DNA: TGTGCCTGGAGTGTGGGTAGTAGGTCCAATGAGCAGTTCTTC; CDR3: CAWSVGSRSNEQFF
V: TRBV15; J: TRBJ2-3; size: NA; length: 16; D: NA; DNA: TGTGCCACCAGCAGAGTAATCAACCTAGCGAGGGATACGCAGTATTTT; CDR3: CATSRVINLARDTQYF
V: TRBV7-2; J: TRBJ1-5; size: NA; length: 15; D: NA; DNA: TGTGCCAGCAGCCCAGCGGGGCAGCCTAATCAGCCCCAGCATTTT; CDR3: CASSPAGQPNQPQHF
V: TRBV15; J: TRBJ2-1; size: NA; length: 12; D: NA; DNA: TGTGCCACCAGCAGGAACTACAATGAGCAGTTCTTC; CDR3: CATSRNYNEQFF
V: TRBV7-3; J: TRBJ1-1; size: once; length: 14; D: NA; DNA: TGTGCCAGCAGCTTAAACGGGGGAGGCACTGAAGCTTTCTTT; CDR3: CASSLNGGGTEAFF
V: TRBV29-1; J: TRBJ1-1; size: NA; length: 15; D: NA; DNA: TGCAGCGTTGGACTATATGGCAGGGGAGCCACTGAAGCTTTCTTT; CDR3: CSVGLYGRGATEAFF
V: TRBV10-3; J: TRBJ1-2; size: NA; length: 15; D: NA; DNA: TGTGCCATCAGTGAGCAGGCAGGGGAACCCTATGGCTACACCTTC; CDR3: CAISEQAGEPYGYTF
V: TRBV2; J: TRBJ1-1; size: NA; length: 15; D: NA; DNA: TGTGCCAGCAGTGTTTTTAAAACCCAAGACACTGAAGCTTTCTTT; CDR3: CASSVFKTQDTEAFF
V: TRBV11-2; J: TRBJ1-2; size: NA; length: 13; D: NA; DNA: TGTGCCAGCAGCTTGAACAGGGAGTATGGCTACACCTTC; CDR3: CASSLNREYGYTF